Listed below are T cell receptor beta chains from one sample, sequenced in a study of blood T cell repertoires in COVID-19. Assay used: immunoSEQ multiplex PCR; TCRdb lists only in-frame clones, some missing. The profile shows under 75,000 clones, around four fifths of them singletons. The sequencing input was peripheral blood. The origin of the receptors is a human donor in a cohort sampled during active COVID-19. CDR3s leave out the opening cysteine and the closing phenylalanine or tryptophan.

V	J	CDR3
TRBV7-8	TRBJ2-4	ASSPGGLAKNIQY
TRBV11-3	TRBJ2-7	ASSLGRDREQY
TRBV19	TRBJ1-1	ATQGAVTEAF
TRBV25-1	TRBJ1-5	ASSSPAGPGNQPQH
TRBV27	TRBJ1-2	ASRPQGASYGYT
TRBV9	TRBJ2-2	ASSPPGLGAARELF
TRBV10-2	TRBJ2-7	ASSRGQGPYEQY
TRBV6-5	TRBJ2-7	ASLAGLYEQY
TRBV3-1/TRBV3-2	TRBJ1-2	ASSPRALSSGYT
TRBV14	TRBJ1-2	ASSSGQGYGYT
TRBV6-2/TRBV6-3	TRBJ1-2	ASSSRGHLGYT
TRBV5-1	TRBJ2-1	ASSPIAGSYNEQF
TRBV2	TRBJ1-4	ASVNRAGANEKLF
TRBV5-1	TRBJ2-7	ASSSTPIIGYEQY
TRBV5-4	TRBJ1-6	ASSPGAGDSPLH
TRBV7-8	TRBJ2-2	ASSSGFGELF
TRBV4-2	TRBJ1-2	ASSQDFRAGESNYGYT
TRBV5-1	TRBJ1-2	ASSLAGGGYGYT
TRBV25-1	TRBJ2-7	ASSESRPPYEQY
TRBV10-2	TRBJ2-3	ASRDPGLAGRESTDTQY
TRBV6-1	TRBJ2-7	ASSDPGQTLSYEQY
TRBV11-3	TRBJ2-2	ASRRGFDTGELF
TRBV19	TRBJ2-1	ASTQGAYNEQF
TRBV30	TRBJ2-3	AWSLAADTQY
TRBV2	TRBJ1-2	ASSAENYGYT
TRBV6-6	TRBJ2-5	ASRRTGVETQY
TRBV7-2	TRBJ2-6	ASSLSSGANVLT
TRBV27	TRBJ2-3	ASSLAGGRRADTQY
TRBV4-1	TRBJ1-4	ASSSWTGGYDNEKLF
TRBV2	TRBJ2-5	ASSGTGWETQY
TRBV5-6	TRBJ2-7	ASSLSLTSGTRTSYEQY
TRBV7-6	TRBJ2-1	ASSRTSGGAFNEQF
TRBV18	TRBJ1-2	ASSPEGAEGGYT
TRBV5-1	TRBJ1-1	ASSRTGRQDTEAF
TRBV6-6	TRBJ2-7	ASSYSRVSGSYEQY
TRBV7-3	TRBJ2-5	ASSPSGQETQY
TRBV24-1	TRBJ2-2	ATSKTSGTGELF
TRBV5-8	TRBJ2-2	ASSLGTNTGELF
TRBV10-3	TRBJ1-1	AITPGSNTEAF
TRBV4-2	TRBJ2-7	ASSQDRGSEQY
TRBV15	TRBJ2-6	ATSRGNGYSGANVLT
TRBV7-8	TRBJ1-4	ASSPDRGSYEKLF
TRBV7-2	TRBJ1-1	ASSLQGTSTEAF
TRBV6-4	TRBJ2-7	ASSERKGGYRYEQY
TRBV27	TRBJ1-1	ASSLRGTGGLNTEAF
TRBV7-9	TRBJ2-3	ASSLATQGDTQY
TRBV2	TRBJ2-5	ASRASETQY
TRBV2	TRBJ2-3	ASSRGAGSRATQY
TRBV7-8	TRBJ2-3	ASSPKLRLEGDTQY
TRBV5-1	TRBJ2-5	ASSLDQETQY
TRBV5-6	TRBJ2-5	ASSTSYARETQY